This record looks at one TCR beta chain sequence and its context. No antigen is known for it. TCRdb's copy holds only in-frame clones and misses some; the assay was immunoSEQ multiplex PCR. The table includes about 4,800 clones, 61% detected once. The data originate from a study of early stage breast cancer tumors. General study findings and limits: Tumors had roughly 2.4-fold higher T cell density and higher clonality than adjacent normal breast tissue.

Trimming removed 3 bases at V and 2 bases at J, with 13 bases between. Germline CDR1 is MNHNS and CDR2 is SASEGT. The CDR3 is made up of 15 amino acids. The sequenced sample consisted of breast tumor tissue. The J gene is TRBJ1-2, the V gene TRBV6-1; TRBD1 is a possible D gene (5 bases). The receptor was isolated from a person aged 45-60 years with breast cancer. CDR3 sequence: CASSDAGRPNYGYTF. The CDR3 DNA sequence: TGTGCCAGCAGTGATGCGGGACGGCCAAACTATGGCTACACCTTC.